A selection of T cell receptor beta chains follows, all from one sample in a study of T cells in localized non-small cell lung cancer. Libraries were prepared by immunoSEQ multiplex PCR; TCRdb keeps only in-frame clonotypes and omits some of them. The sample records tens of thousands of clones, roughly nine tenths being singletons. This specimen consisted of peripheral blood, obtained before any cancer treatment. These receptors all come from a man aged 35 to 69 with stage I lung adenocarcinoma. Each CDR3 is given with its conserved first and last residue. Fields, in order: clone size, V gene, J gene, D gene, CDR3 DNA, CDR3 protein. A D gene is named only where the DNA matches it firmly. Size is omitted from some rows. Given values are once, few, many or a class for expanded clones.

abundance: .; v_gene: TRBV19; j_gene: TRBJ1-2; d_gene: .; CDR3nt: TGTGCCAGTAGTATATGGGGCGCGGATGGCTACACCTTC; CDR3aa: CASSIWGADGYTF
abundance: .; v_gene: TRBV5-6; j_gene: TRBJ2-3; d_gene: TRBD1; CDR3nt: TGTGCCAGCAGCGACCGGGGACAGGGGTTAGCAGATACGCAGTATTTT; CDR3aa: CASSDRGQGLADTQYF
abundance: .; v_gene: TRBV5-5; j_gene: TRBJ2-1; d_gene: TRBD2; CDR3nt: TGTGCCAGCAGCGTCGGACTAGCGGGAGGGAATGAGCAGTTCTTC; CDR3aa: CASSVGLAGGNEQFF
abundance: .; v_gene: TRBV2; j_gene: TRBJ2-3; d_gene: .; CDR3nt: TGTGCCAGCAGTGAGGGCAGGGTCAGGGATACGCAGTATTTT; CDR3aa: CASSEGRVRDTQYF
abundance: .; v_gene: TRBV19; j_gene: TRBJ1-2; d_gene: .; CDR3nt: TGTGCCAGTACGTACCTCGGAGGGGCCTATGGCTACACCTTC; CDR3aa: CASTYLGGAYGYTF
abundance: few; v_gene: TRBV15; j_gene: TRBJ2-3; d_gene: .; CDR3nt: TGTGCCACCAGCATAGTGCCGCGAGATACGCAGTATTTT; CDR3aa: CATSIVPRDTQYF
abundance: .; v_gene: TRBV7-2; j_gene: TRBJ2-5; d_gene: TRBD2; CDR3nt: TGTGCCAGCAGCAAGGGACTAGCGGTCCGGAGAGGCGAGACCCAGTACTTC; CDR3aa: CASSKGLAVRRGETQYF
abundance: .; v_gene: TRBV7-9; j_gene: TRBJ2-5; d_gene: .; CDR3nt: TGTGCCAGCGGGACCGGACAAGAGACCCAGTACTTC; CDR3aa: CASGTGQETQYF
abundance: .; v_gene: TRBV7-9; j_gene: TRBJ1-3; d_gene: .; CDR3nt: TGTGCCAGCAGCCTAGGGGTAGGGGCCCCTGGAAACACCATATATTTT; CDR3aa: CASSLGVGAPGNTIYF
abundance: .; v_gene: TRBV5-4; j_gene: TRBJ2-1; d_gene: TRBD2; CDR3nt: TGTGCCAGCAGCTCTGGACTAGCGGGAGAGGATGAGCAGTTCTTC; CDR3aa: CASSSGLAGEDEQFF
abundance: .; v_gene: TRBV28; j_gene: TRBJ1-2; d_gene: .; CDR3nt: TGTGCCAGCAGATCAGGGGCGGGGAGGAACTATGGCTACACCTTC; CDR3aa: CASRSGAGRNYGYTF
abundance: .; v_gene: TRBV6-1; j_gene: TRBJ2-1; d_gene: .; CDR3nt: TGTGCCAGCAGTAATCTCGGAGGGTTCGATGAGCAGTTCTTC; CDR3aa: CASSNLGGFDEQFF
abundance: once; v_gene: TRBV4-1; j_gene: TRBJ2-7; d_gene: TRBD2; CDR3nt: TGCGCCAGCAGCCGTGTTAGCGGGAGTAACACCGCCGAGCAGTACTTC; CDR3aa: CASSRVSGSNTAEQYF
abundance: .; v_gene: TRBV2; j_gene: TRBJ2-2; d_gene: TRBD1; CDR3nt: TGTGCCAGCAGAGAACAGGGGGTTACCGGGGAGCTGTTTTTT; CDR3aa: CASREQGVTGELFF
abundance: .; v_gene: TRBV19; j_gene: TRBJ2-3; d_gene: TRBD1; CDR3nt: TGTGCCAGTAGTAAATTACAGGGGAGAGATACGCAGTATTTT; CDR3aa: CASSKLQGRDTQYF
abundance: .; v_gene: TRBV10-2; j_gene: TRBJ2-3; d_gene: TRBD2; CDR3nt: TGCGCCAGCAGCGAAGGACTAGCGGGAGGGACAGATACGCAGTATTTT; CDR3aa: CASSEGLAGGTDTQYF
abundance: .; v_gene: TRBV5-1; j_gene: TRBJ2-5; d_gene: .; CDR3nt: TGCGCCAGCAGCTCAGGTTCAGCGGATGGAGAGACCCAGTACTTC; CDR3aa: CASSSGSADGETQYF